This TCR beta chain was obtained from a study of read filtering for tumor transcriptome and immune sequencing. Background on the study: Per sample, TCR-region reads ranged about 4 to 11 million by IR-seq, 85 to 1273 by RNA-seq. Study conclusions and caveats: Dropping single-read clonotypes raised IR-seq and RNA-seq shared-clonotype correlation. Sorted CD138-negative bone marrow cells were not purified T cells.

CDR3 size: 17 residues. Germline CDR1 is SGHTA and CDR2 is FQGNSA. Trimming took 6 bases from V and 4 from J; bases not matched to a gene: 13. The library was built from approximately 400 ng RNA with molecular barcoded adaptors for alpha/delta and beta/gamma chains. In TCRdb, the reads were re-called with MiXCR into one record per CDR3 protein. The sample carries 100,000 to 150,000 distinct CDR3 sequences, 10% to 15% recorded once. There are a few counts of this clonotype. The antigen remains unidentified. This TCR was recovered from a donor at least 40 years old with multiple myeloma. Sequencing was done on a sample of a population of CD138-negative cells sorted from bone marrow. The J gene is TRBJ2-2, the V gene TRBV7-2; 8 bases are a match to TRBD2. The CDR3 region is CASSIGSGGPSTGELFF. In DNA, the CDR3 is TGTGCCAGCAGTATAGGATCGGGAGGGCCCTCCACCGGGGAGCTGTTTTTT.